The rows below give T cell receptor beta chains drawn from one sample of a study of blood T cell repertoires in COVID-19. This table comes from immunoSEQ multiplex PCR, and its TCRdb copy is limited to in-frame clones, with some not included. The table shows about 480,000 clones, with about 89% occurring only once. Input material: peripheral blood. The receptor set was obtained from a woman between 50 and 59 years old with COVID-19, enrolled during active disease. CDR3s include the opening cysteine and the closing phenylalanine or tryptophan.

J: TRBJ2-7
length: 14
V: TRBV5-1
CDR3: CASSQGTGDYEQYF

J: TRBJ1-2
length: 15
V: TRBV2
CDR3: CASSIGQVLNYGYTF

J: TRBJ1-1
length: 13
V: TRBV5-1
CDR3: CASSLLADTEAFF

J: TRBJ2-1
length: 13
V: TRBV30
CDR3: CAWSVELHNEQFF

J: TRBJ1-1
length: 13
V: TRBV19
CDR3: CASSTTGDTEAFF

J: TRBJ1-2
length: 17
V: TRBV4-1
CDR3: CASSQDPGQLDARGYTF

J: TRBJ1-2
length: 15
V: TRBV19
CDR3: CASSILLTGNYGYTF

J: TRBJ1-1
length: 18
V: TRBV30
CDR3: CASQPGTAFSGREEKAFF

J: TRBJ2-6
length: 14
V: TRBV5-4
CDR3: CASSFREGANVLTF

J: TRBJ2-2
length: 17
V: TRBV6-2/TRBV6-3
CDR3: CASSYSGLLANTGELFF

J: TRBJ2-7
length: 12
V: TRBV12-3/TRBV12-4
CDR3: CASSLSEYEQYF

J: TRBJ2-6
length: 18
V: TRBV6-6
CDR3: CASSLRQGFFSGANVLTF

J: TRBJ2-1
length: 21
V: TRBV5-1
CDR3: CASSLGFLLAGDPSSYNEQFF

J: TRBJ1-2
length: 13
V: TRBV29-1
CDR3: CSVDTARGYGYTF

J: TRBJ1-1
length: 13
V: TRBV29-1
CDR3: CSVAAGVNTEAFF

J: TRBJ2-6
length: 11
V: TRBV19
CDR3: CASSMGLLLTF